This TCR beta chain derives from a study of PD-1 blockade in mismatch repair-deficient tumors. As for the study in general: Patients had approximately 13 mismatch repair-deficient cancer types, all previously treated and progressing.

Mismatch repair deficiency was confirmed in all patients, by PCR or immunohistochemistry. TCRs were sequenced from three patients responding to pembrolizumab. As for this clone: Antigen specificity is unknown.

The repertoire was sequenced with immunoSEQ multiplex PCR; TCRdb's copy has only in-frame clones and lacks some. The table shows just under 65,000 clones, with around 88% occurring only once. V gave up 0 bases and J gave up 1 base, with 4 bases separating them. The CDR3 is made up of 13 amino acids. CDR1 is GTSNPN, CDR2 SVGIG, per germline (reference sequence). Study conclusions and caveats: Rapid post-treatment expansion, then contraction, generally preceding radiologic response, marked tumor-resident clones.

The specimen was peripheral blood, collected 52 weeks after starting pembrolizumab. The V gene is TRBV30, the J gene TRBJ2-4, with no clear D. This receptor was taken from an adult with mismatch repair-deficient cancer. The CDR3 protein is CAWSVWAKNIQYF. CDR3 coding DNA: TGTGCCTGGAGTGTATGGGCCAAAAACATTCAGTACTTC.